The clone carrying this T cell receptor beta chain was seen a few times. No antigen is known for it. Germline assignment: CDR1 SGHTA and CDR2 FQGNSA. V was clipped by 5 bases and J by 8 bases; unmatched bases: 7. This CDR3 is built from 15 residues. TCRdb re-called the 5' RACE reads with MiXCR, one entry per CDR3 protein. In the table there are about 130,000 distinct CDR3 sequences, roughly 9% of which are singletons. These data originate in a study of CD8 T cells in ankylosing spondylitis. Study results and caveats: Blood of patients with ankylosing spondylitis appeared to be characterized by a TCR beta motif of 8 or 9 highly homologous variants. Disease-linked clones, CD8+, were relatively rare in peripheral blood. Existing reports had already noted some motif variants in reactive arthritis synovial fluid and blood. Matched ankylosing spondylitis synovial fluid reportedly contained a significantly enriched population of disease-linked clones.

What was sequenced was blood, either unsorted or a sorted T cell fraction (not recorded which). The rearrangement joins TRBV7-2 to TRBJ1-4; 11 bases are shared with TRBD1. The TCR originated in a male donor with ankylosing spondylitis or in good health (not recorded which). CDR3 amino acids: CASSVGQGAKEKLFF. The CDR3 nucleotides are TGTGCCAGCAGCGTAGGACAGGGGGCGAAGGAAAAACTGTTTTTT.